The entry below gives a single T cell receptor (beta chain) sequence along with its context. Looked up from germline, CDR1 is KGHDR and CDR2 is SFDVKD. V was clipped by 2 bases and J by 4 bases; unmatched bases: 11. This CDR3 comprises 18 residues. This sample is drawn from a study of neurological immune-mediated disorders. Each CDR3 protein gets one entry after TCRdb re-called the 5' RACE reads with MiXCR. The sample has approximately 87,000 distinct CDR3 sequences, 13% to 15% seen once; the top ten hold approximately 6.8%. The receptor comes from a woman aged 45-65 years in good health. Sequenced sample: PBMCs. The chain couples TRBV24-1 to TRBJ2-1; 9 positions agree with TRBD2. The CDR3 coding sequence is TGTGCCACCAGTGATTCTCTGTCTAGCGGGGATCATTACAATGAGCAGTTCTTC. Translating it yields CATSDSLSSGDHYNEQFF.